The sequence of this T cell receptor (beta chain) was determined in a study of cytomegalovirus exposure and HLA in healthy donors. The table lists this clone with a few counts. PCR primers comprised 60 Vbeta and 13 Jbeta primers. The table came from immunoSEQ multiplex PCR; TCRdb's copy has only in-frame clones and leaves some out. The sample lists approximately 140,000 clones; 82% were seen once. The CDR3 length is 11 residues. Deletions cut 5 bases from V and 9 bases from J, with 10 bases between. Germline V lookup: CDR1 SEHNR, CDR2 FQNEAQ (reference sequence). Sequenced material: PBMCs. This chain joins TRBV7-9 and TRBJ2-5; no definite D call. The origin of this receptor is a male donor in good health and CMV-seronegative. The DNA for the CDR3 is TGTGCCAGCAGCCAAGACCAGGCCCAGTACTTC. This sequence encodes CASSQDQAQYF.